The 2 T cell receptor beta chains reported below all come from one sample, sequenced in a study of blood T cell repertoires in COVID-19. Assay: immunoSEQ multiplex PCR; the TCRdb copy retains only in-frame clones and omits some. The data contain 150,000 to 200,000 clones, 85% to 95% of them seen just once; the ten biggest clones take up 3.5% to 5%. The source material was peripheral blood. These TCRs come from a woman in her forties or fifties with acute or convalescent COVID-19.

This clone was observed a few times. The chain recombines TRBV9 with TRBJ1-5, with TRBD1 matching over 7 bases. Germline V gene data show CDR1 as SGDLS and CDR2 as YYNGEE. V was clipped by 3 bases and J by 3 bases; unmatched bases: 6. The CDR3 sequence is 15 residues long. CDR3 region: CASSEMDRLNQPQHF. The CDR3 DNA reads as TGTGCCAGCAGCGAGATGGACAGGCTCAATCAGCCCCAGCATTTT.

The chain carries TRBV11-2 and TRBJ1-2; maybe TRBD1 (6 bases). The CDR3 contains 13 residues. The germline V gene has CDR1 SGHAT and CDR2 FQNNGV. Between the trimmed V and J ends, which lost 8 bases and 6 bases, there was a span of 16 bases. The CDR3 loop reads CASSDSITDGYTF. The DNA of the CDR3 is TGTGCCAGCTCGGACAGCATAACCGATGGCTACACCTTC.